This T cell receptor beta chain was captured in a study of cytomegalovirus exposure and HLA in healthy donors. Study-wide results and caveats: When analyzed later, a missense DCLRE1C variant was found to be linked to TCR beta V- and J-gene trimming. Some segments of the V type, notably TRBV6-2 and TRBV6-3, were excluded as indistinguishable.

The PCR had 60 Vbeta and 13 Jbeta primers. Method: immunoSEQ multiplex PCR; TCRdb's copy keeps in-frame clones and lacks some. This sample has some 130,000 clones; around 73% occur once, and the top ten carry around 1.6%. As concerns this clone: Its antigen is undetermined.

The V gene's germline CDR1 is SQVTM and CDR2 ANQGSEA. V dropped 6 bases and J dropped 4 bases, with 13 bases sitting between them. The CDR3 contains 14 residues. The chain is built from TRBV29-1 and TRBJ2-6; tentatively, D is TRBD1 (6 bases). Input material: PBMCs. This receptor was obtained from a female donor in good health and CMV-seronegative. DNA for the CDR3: TGCAGCGTGGTGGACAGCCTCGGGGCCAACGTCCTGACTTTC. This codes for CSVVDSLGANVLTF.